The T cell receptor (beta chain) under discussion was sequenced for a study of T cells in Graves' hyperthyroidism and ophthalmopathy. This clonotype has a count of ten or more. Amplified TCR beta CDR3 regions came from RNA transcripts. Researchers ran a first-round RT-PCR on the TCR CDR3 using the HTBI primer set. TCRdb passed the multiplex PCR reads through MiXCR, listing each CDR3 protein once. This sample has hundreds of thousands of distinct CDR3 sequences, with around a quarter found just once. This CDR3 comprises 15 residues. V lost 0 bases and J lost 3, with 12 bases in between. CDR1 and CDR2 (germline): SGHAT, FQNNGV.

Sequencing was performed on blood. This receptor was identified in a woman aged 25 to 39 with Graves' ophthalmopathy. The chain uses TRBV11-2 and TRBJ2-7; D unresolved. CDR3 in amino acids: CASSLDMSRDYEQYF. The CDR3, as DNA: TGTGCCAGCAGCTTAGATATGTCTCGCGACTACGAGCAGTACTTC.